Following are 30 T cell receptor beta chains from one sample sequenced in a study of cytomegalovirus exposure and HLA in healthy donors. Primers included in the PCR were 60 Vbeta and 13 Jbeta primers. Using immunoSEQ multiplex PCR, the repertoire was profiled, and TCRdb retains in-frame clones only, with some absent. The top ten clones hold approximately 2.6% of a sample with over 150,000 clones, roughly 74% of them seen once. Sequences were obtained from PBMCs. The source of these receptors is a man between 18 and 29 years old in good health and CMV-seronegative.

V gene TRBV27 combines with J gene TRBJ2-3; 8 positions agree with TRBD2. The ends lost 5 bases at V and 2 bases at J; junction bases unmatched: 6. CDR1 is MNHEY, CDR2 SMNVEV, per germline (reference sequence). The CDR3 totals 15 residues. This CDR3 reads CASSRGAGDTDTQYF. The CDR3 DNA follows: TGTGCCAGCAGTCGTGGAGCGGGAGACACAGATACGCAGTATTTT.

This rearrangement joins TRBV2 to TRBJ2-2; D is perhaps TRBD2 (6 bases). There are 13 residues in the CDR3. The V gene's germline CDR1 is SNHLY and CDR2 FYNNEI. Trimming cost V 4 bases and J 6 bases, with 9 bases left between them. CDR3: CASSGRAPGELFF. In nucleotides, the CDR3 is TGTGCCAGCAGTGGGAGGGCTCCCGGGGAGCTGTTTTTT. Complete variable domain (other parts from reference TRBV2 and TRBJ2-2): EPEVTQTPSHQVTQMGQEVILRCVPISNHLYFYWYRQILGQKVEFLVSFYNNEISEKSEIFDDQFSVERPDGSNFTLKIRSTKLEDSAMYFCASSGRAPGELFFGEGSRLTVL.

With regard to this clone: This CDR3 is also generated by other DNA sequences in the sample. The chain is built from TRBV7-2 and TRBJ1-2; no reliable D call. The CDR3 is 12 residues long. The V end was cut by 1 base, the J end by 8 bases, with 8 bases between. Germline-derived CDR1 and CDR2 are SGHTA and FQGNSA. The CDR3 reads CASSLVPGGYTF. The CDR3 bases are TGTGCCAGCAGCTTAGTTCCGGGAGGCTACACCTTC. Full variable domain (remainder filled in from reference TRBV7-2 and TRBJ1-2): GAGVSQSPSNKVTEKGKDVELRCDPISGHTALYWYRQSLGQGLEFLIYFQGNSAPDKSGLPSDRFSAERTGGSVSTLTIQRTQQEDSAVYLCASSLVPGGYTFGSGTRLTVV.

This clone has more than one count but fewer than ten. Here the CDR3 DNA reads TGTGCCAGCAGCTTAGTCGGGGGAGAGGAGCAGTTCTTC. As protein: CASSLVGGEEQFF. The chain is built from TRBV7-2 and TRBJ2-1; possible D gene TRBD2, 6 bases. The length of the CDR3 is 13 residues. V dropped 1 base and J dropped 10 bases, with 11 bases sitting between them. CDR1 is SGHTA and CDR2 is FQGNSA in the germline V gene.

The chain has TRBV6-5 and TRBJ2-5; D is possibly TRBD1 (5 bases). The tail of the sequence fits TRBJ2-7 better, so the J call may be wrong. The CDR3 covers 15 residues. CDR1 is MNHEY, CDR2 SVGAGI, per germline. CDR3 bases: TGTGCCAGCAGTTACCAGGCCCAGGGATGGTACGAGCAGTACTTC. This sequence encodes CASSYQAQGWYEQYF.

This chain uses TRBV7-2 with TRBJ2-7, with D maybe TRBD2 (5 bases). Germline V gene sequence: CDR1 SGHTA, CDR2 FQGNSA. V dropped 3 bases and J dropped 6 bases, with 15 bases sitting between them. This CDR3 is built from 14 residues. The CDR3 DNA reads as TGTGCCAGCAGCTTTATTCGGGATCCCACCGAGCAGTACTTC. Amino acid sequence: CASSFIRDPTEQYF.

This chain connects TRBV28 to TRBJ2-3; D is unresolved. V lost 3 bases and J 0 bases, leaving 19 bases between the germline ends. This CDR3 contains 18 residues. CDR1 MDHEN and CDR2 SYDVKM come from the germline V gene. The CDR3 coding sequence is TGTGCCAGCAGTTTGCTTCGGGTCTCCCTATCTAGCACAGATACGCAGTATTTT. Translation: CASSLLRVSLSSTDTQYF.

V gene TRBV5-1 combines with J gene TRBJ1-2, with 7 bases identical to TRBD1. The CDR3 loop spans 15 amino acids. V was pared by 1 base and J by 6 bases, with 9 bases of the junction left unmatched. The germline V gene encodes CDR1 SGHRS and CDR2 YFSETQ. The CDR3 spells CASSLTDRVIDGYTF. The CDR3 DNA is TGCGCCAGCAGCTTGACCGACAGGGTTATAGATGGCTACACCTTC.

Only one count was recorded for this clone. The J gene is TRBJ2-5, the V gene TRBV7-2, with 13 bases lining up with TRBD2. CDR1 SGHTA and CDR2 FQGNSA come from the germline V gene. The V and J ends lost 5 bases and 2 bases, in that order; junction bases with no gene match: 5. The CDR3 consists of 16 residues. For the CDR3, the DNA is TGTGCCAGCAGCCGGACTAGCGGGGGCTCACAAGAGACCCAGTACTTC. Translating gives CASSRTSGGSQETQYF.

The V and J genes are TRBV6-6 and TRBJ1-5, with D perhaps TRBD1 (5 bases). CDR3 size: 16 residues. V was cut by 1 base and J by 3 bases, with 13 bases left in between. Germline V gives CDR1 MNHNY, CDR2 SVGAGI (reference sequence). The CDR3 bases are TGTGCCAGCAGTTACTTCTCGGGCAGGGACAATCAGCCCCAGCATTTT. This gives the protein CASSYFSGRDNQPQHF.

The CDR3 reads CASSSRWGVSYEQYF. In DNA, the CDR3 is TGTGCCAGCAGCTCCAGGTGGGGGGTATCCTACGAGCAGTACTTC. This chain links TRBV5-4 with TRBJ2-5, with a tentative D call TRBD2 (6 bases). Gene TRBJ2-7 matches the end of the DNA better, so the J call may be wrong. This CDR3 region has 15 residues. Germline CDR1 is SGHNT and CDR2 is YYREEE (reference sequence).

The J gene is TRBJ2-7, the V gene TRBV11-2, with D possibly matching TRBD1 (5 bases). This CDR3 has 14 amino acids. The germline CDR1 and CDR2 sequences are SGHAT and FQNNGV. Trimming removed 5 bases at V and 7 bases at J, with 18 bases between. The CDR3 bases are TGTGCCAGCAGCCCCGACAGTTTTCCAAGTGAGCAGTACGTC. Encoded protein: CASSPDSFPSEQYV.

Written as DNA, the CDR3 is TGTGCCAGCAGCTTTGCGGGACGCCCAGATACGCAGTATTTT. This sequence encodes CASSFAGRPDTQYF. The genes are TRBV7-9 and TRBJ2-3; TRBD2 is a possible D gene (6 bases). From germline, CDR1 is SEHNR and CDR2 FQNEAQ (reference sequence). The V end was cut by 3 bases, the J end by 4 bases, with 11 bases between. The CDR3 covers 14 residues.

The genes are TRBV11-2 and TRBJ2-5; possible D gene TRBD1, 6 bases. The CDR3 is made up of 14 amino acids. Germline V lookup: CDR1 SGHAT, CDR2 FQNNGV. Trimming took 5 bases from V and 2 from J, leaving 12 bases between them. CDR3 DNA sequence: TGTGCCAGCAGCCGCGGACAGAATCAAGAGACCCAGTACTTC. This gives the protein CASSRGQNQETQYF. The whole variable domain, remainder taken from reference TRBV11-2 and TRBJ2-5, is EAGVAQSPRYKIIEKRQSVAFWCNPISGHATLYWYQQILGQGPKLLIQFQNNGVVDDSQLPKDRFSAERLKGVDSTLKIQPAKLEDSAVYLCASSRGQNQETQYFGPGTRLLVL.

The V gene is TRBV6-1, the J gene TRBJ1-4; no clear D. V was shortened by 5 bases and J by 0 bases, with 7 bases between the two germline ends. Per germline, CDR1 MNHNS and CDR2 SASEGT. The length of the CDR3 is 14 residues. CDR3 nucleotides: TGTGCCAGCAGTCACGGGACAACTAATGAAAAACTGTTTTTT. This gives the protein CASSHGTTNEKLFF.

The chain couples TRBV5-1 to TRBJ1-5; D gene ambiguous. V lost 0 bases and J 2 bases, leaving 6 bases between the germline ends. Germline V CDR1 and CDR2: SGHRS, YFSETQ. The CDR3 has 14 residues. The CDR3 loop is CASSLASGNQPQHF. The CDR3 region has the DNA TGCGCCAGCAGCTTGGCGTCAGGCAATCAGCCCCAGCATTTT.

This chain links TRBV13 with TRBJ2-2, with unresolved D. The CDR3 contains 12 residues. Trimming cost V 4 bases and J 6 bases, with 6 bases left between them. Germline assignment: CDR1 PRHDT and CDR2 FYEKMQ (reference sequence). DNA for the CDR3: TGTGCCAGCAGCTACCTAGCCGGGGAGCTGTTTTTT. It codes for CASSYLAGELFF.

This clone appeared once. The rearrangement joins TRBV6-5 to TRBJ2-7, with 10 bases aligning to TRBD1. V lost 7 bases and J lost 2; bases outside the gene matches: 5. The germline V gene encodes CDR1 MNHEY and CDR2 SVGAGI. The length of the CDR3 is 14 residues. The CDR3 loop is CASTRDRGTYEQYF. CDR3 coding DNA: TGTGCCAGCACCCGGGACAGGGGAACCTACGAGCAGTACTTC.

The chain is built from TRBV9 and TRBJ1-4; 7 positions agree with TRBD1. V lost 3 bases and J lost 8; bases outside the gene matches: 10. Germline loops: CDR1 SGDLS, CDR2 YYNGEE. The CDR3 covers 15 residues. CDR3: CASSEGQQGREKLFF. The CDR3, as DNA: TGTGCCAGCAGCGAGGGACAGCAAGGGAGGGAAAAACTGTTTTTT.

V gene TRBV4-3 combines with J gene TRBJ2-7; TRBD2 is a possible D gene (6 bases). CDR1 LGHNA and CDR2 YSLEER come from the germline V gene. The germline V and J ends were trimmed by 1 base and 2 bases, with 9 bases remaining between them. The CDR3 contains 14 residues. The CDR3 loop reads CASSQVTGAYEQYF. CDR3 nucleotides: TGCGCCAGCAGCCAAGTAACGGGGGCCTACGAGCAGTACTTC.

This CDR3 reads CASSLQGPTYEQYF. The CDR3 DNA follows: TGTGCCAGCAGCTTACAGGGCCCTACCTACGAGCAGTACTTC. The chain joins TRBV7-2 to TRBJ2-7, with D possibly TRBD1 on 5 matching bases. Germline V CDR1 and CDR2: SGHTA, FQGNSA. The CDR3 loop spans 14 amino acids. The V gene lost 2 bases and the J gene lost 2 bases, with 10 bases spanning the gap.

The rearrangement uses TRBV28 and TRBJ2-2, with 14 bases aligning to TRBD2. After removal of 4 bases from V and 5 bases from J, the junction contained 6 bases not matched to a gene. The CDR3 loop spans 17 amino acids. In germline, CDR1 is MDHEN, CDR2 SYDVKM. The chain's CDR3 is CASSSTSGGARTGELFF. CDR3 bases: TGTGCCAGCAGTTCGACTAGCGGGGGGGCTAGGACCGGGGAGCTGTTTTTT.

The chain employs TRBV7-9 and TRBJ1-1, with TRBD1 as a possible D gene (5 bases). The CDR3 length is 14 residues. The V and J ends lost 5 bases and 0 bases respectively, with 10 bases between them. Germline-derived CDR1 and CDR2 are SEHNR and FQNEAQ (reference sequence). In nucleotides, the CDR3 is TGTGCCAGCAGCCGCCCAGGGTTGAACACTGAAGCTTTCTTT. Encoded protein: CASSRPGLNTEAFF.

CDR3 bases: TGTGCCAGTACCCCTGGGCTTGACAGAGCCCAAGGCCAAGCTTTCTTT. Its protein product is CASTPGLDRAQGQAFF. This chain uses TRBV19 with TRBJ1-1, with D perhaps matching TRBD1 (5 bases). Trimming removed 7 bases from V and 9 bases from J, with 27 bases in between. Germline V gene lookup returns CDR1 LNHDA and CDR2 SQIVND (reference sequence). The CDR3 has 16 amino acids.

This clone came up once. V and J are TRBV6-5 and TRBJ1-6, with D possibly matching TRBD1 (5 bases). The CDR3 sequence is 16 residues long. Trimming took 0 bases from V and 9 from J, leaving 15 bases between them. The germline gives CDR1 MNHEY, CDR2 SVGAGI. CDR3 sequence reads: CASSYSYLQDRSPLHF. The CDR3 DNA reads TGTGCCAGCAGTTACTCTTACTTACAGGATCGTTCACCCCTCCACTTT.

The chain recombines TRBV9 with TRBJ1-2; TRBD1 matches 9 bases. CDR3 size: 15 residues. V lost 4 bases to trimming and J lost 5 bases; unmatched junction nucleotides: 9. Germline CDR1 and CDR2: SGDLS and YYNGEE. The CDR3 loop is CASSTTGTGTYGYTF. The CDR3 DNA reads TGTGCCAGCAGCACTACCGGGACAGGGACATATGGCTACACCTTC. Supplemented by reference TRBV9 and TRBJ1-2, the full variable domain reads DSGVTQTPKHLITATGQRVTLRCSPRSGDLSVYWYQQSLDQGLQFLIQYYNGEERAKGNILERFSAQQFPDLHSELNLSSLELGDSALYFCASSTTGTGTYGYTFGSGTRLTVV.

This clone occurred once. The rearrangement uses TRBV5-1 and TRBJ1-4; 8 bases match TRBD1. J lost 3 bases, V lost 4 bases, and 5 bases had no gene match. This CDR3 is built from 15 residues. Germline V gene data show CDR1 as SGHRS and CDR2 as YFSETQ. The chain's CDR3 is CASSPGQGSNEKLFF. CDR3 coding DNA: TGCGCCAGCAGCCCCGGACAGGGCTCTAATGAAAAACTGTTTTTT. The whole variable domain, filled in from reference TRBV5-1 and TRBJ1-4, reads KAGVTQTPRYLIKTRGQQVTLSCSPISGHRSVSWYQQTPGQGLQFLFEYFSETQRNKGNFPGRFSGRQFSNSRSEMNVSTLELGDSALYLCASSPGQGSNEKLFFGSGTQLSVL.

This clone appeared a few times. The CDR3 nucleotides read TGCGCCAGCGGACTCATTCCCAGTTCCTACAATGAGCAGTTCTTC. Translated, it gives CASGLIPSSYNEQFF. The chain couples TRBV5-1 to TRBJ2-1, with D maybe TRBD2 (5 bases). Per germline, CDR1 SGHRS and CDR2 YFSETQ. CDR3 size: 15 residues. V shed 7 bases and J shed 1 base, with 15 bases lying between them. Variable domain in full (rest from reference TRBV5-1 and TRBJ2-1): KAGVTQTPRYLIKTRGQQVTLSCSPISGHRSVSWYQQTPGQGLQFLFEYFSETQRNKGNFPGRFSGRQFSNSRSEMNVSTLELGDSALYLCASGLIPSSYNEQFFGPGTRLTVL.

The chain recombines TRBV10-3 with TRBJ2-3; TRBD2 aligns across 9 bases. The CDR3 has 15 amino acids. Germline trimming cut 3 bases from V and 4 bases from J; bases unmatched to any gene: 5. The germline V gene has CDR1 ENHRY and CDR2 SYGVKD. The DNA for the CDR3 is TGTGCCATCAGTGACCGTAGCGGGGGTTCAGATACGCAGTATTTT. It yields the protein CAISDRSGGSDTQYF.

This clone appeared a single time. This rearrangement joins TRBV2 to TRBJ1-1; TRBD1 might be the D (6 bases). Trimming removed 4 bases at V and 3 bases at J, with 9 bases between. This CDR3 spans 13 amino acids. Germline loops: CDR1 SNHLY, CDR2 FYNNEI. The chain's CDR3 is CASSGGQYTEAFF. The CDR3 DNA sequence: TGTGCCAGCAGTGGAGGACAGTACACTGAAGCTTTCTTT.